This TCR beta chain was captured in a study of post-analysis software for immune sequencing data. The study, taken as a whole, reports: There was significantly lower normalized Chao1 diversity in multiple sclerosis patients than in controls. Roughly five TRBV segments appeared more often in patients than in controls, and TRBV5-6, TRBV5-1 and TRBV20-1 were among these. Strong co-clustering by F measure was seen for same-batch samples.

As for this clonotype: Antigen unknown.

Looked up from germline, CDR1 is MNHNY and CDR2 is SVGAGI (reference sequence). The V end was cut by 5 bases, the J end by 13 bases, with 18 bases between. The CDR3 is 14 residues long. TCR beta cDNA libraries included unique molecular identifiers. TCRdb re-called the PCR reads with MiXCR, one entry per CDR3 protein. The sample comprises more than 450,000 distinct CDR3 sequences, about a third of which are singletons, and about 6% rests with the top ten. The sample was blood. This clonotype originated in a girl under 18 with multiple sclerosis. This chain joins TRBV6-6 and TRBJ1-6, with D perhaps TRBD1 (6 bases). The CDR3 protein is CASSPPGQNAPLHF. Here the CDR3 DNA reads TGTGCCAGCAGTCCCCCTGGACAGAATGCCCCCCTCCACTTT.